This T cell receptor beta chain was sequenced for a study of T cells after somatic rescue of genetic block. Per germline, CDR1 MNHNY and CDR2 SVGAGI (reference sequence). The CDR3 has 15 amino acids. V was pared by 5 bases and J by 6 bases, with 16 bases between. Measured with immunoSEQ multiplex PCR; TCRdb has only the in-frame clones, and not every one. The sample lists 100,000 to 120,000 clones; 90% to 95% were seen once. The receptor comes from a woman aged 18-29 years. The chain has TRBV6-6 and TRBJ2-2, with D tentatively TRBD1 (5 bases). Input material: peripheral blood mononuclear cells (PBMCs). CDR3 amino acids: CASSPQGFEAGELFF. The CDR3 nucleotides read TGTGCCAGCAGTCCTCAGGGCTTTGAGGCCGGGGAGCTGTTTTTT.